This entry lists 14 T cell receptor beta chains sequenced from one sample in a study of CD8 T cells in ankylosing spondylitis. MiXCR, run by TCRdb on the 5' RACE reads, gives a single entry per CDR3 protein. This repertoire shows about 360,000 distinct CDR3 sequences, 20% to 25% found once; its top ten account for around 13%. Sequenced: blood, either unsorted or a sorted T cell fraction (not recorded which). The origin of the receptors is a male donor with ankylosing spondylitis or in good health (not recorded which).

V usage is TRBV12-3 or TRBV12-4 and J usage is TRBJ1-2; TRBD1 might be the D (5 bases). Deletions cut 6 bases from V and 6 bases from J, with 14 bases between. The CDR3 length is 13 residues. CDR3: CASSETLGHGYTF. Written as DNA, the CDR3 is TGTGCCAGCAGCGAGACCCTGGGGCATGGCTACACCTTC.

The rearrangement joins TRBV11-2 to TRBJ2-2; TRBD1 might be the D (5 bases). The CDR3 runs 15 residues. Germline CDR1 is SGHAT and CDR2 is FQNNGV. The V end lost 5 bases, the J end lost 8 bases, and 18 bases lay between the germline ends. CDR3: CASSREGIRGGELFF. CDR3 nucleotide sequence: TGTGCCAGCAGCAGAGAAGGGATAAGGGGAGGGGAGCTGTTTTTT.

The chain combines TRBV9 with TRBJ2-5; D is possibly TRBD1 (5 bases). V gave up 0 bases and J gave up 1 base, with 10 bases separating them. This CDR3 has 15 residues. Germline lookup yields CDR1 SGDLS and CDR2 YYNGEE. The CDR3 is CASSVEGRSQETQYF. The CDR3 nucleotides read TGTGCCAGCAGCGTAGAGGGGCGGAGCCAAGAGACCCAGTACTTC.

The chain links TRBV27 to TRBJ2-7, with TRBD1 matching 7 bases. The CDR3 has 16 amino acids. CDR1 MNHEY and CDR2 SMNVEV come from the germline V gene (reference sequence). V trimming: 0 bases; J trimming: 3 bases; junction bases outside the gene matches: 8. CDR3 in DNA: TGTGCCAGCAGTTTATCGGCCCGGGACAGCCACTACGAGCAGTACTTC. This gives the protein CASSLSARDSHYEQYF.

The chain employs TRBV28 and TRBJ1-5; D is uncertain. Looked up from germline, CDR1 is MDHEN and CDR2 is SYDVKM. There are 15 residues in the CDR3. V was shortened by 3 bases and J by 6 bases, with 15 bases between the two germline ends. The CDR3 sequence: CASSFRREVSQPQHF. The DNA of the CDR3 is TGTGCCAGCAGTTTCCGTAGGGAGGTGAGTCAGCCCCAGCATTTT.

This rearrangement joins TRBV5-8 to TRBJ2-7; TRBD1 or TRBD2 may be the D gene (5 bases each). Looked up from germline, CDR1 is SGHTS and CDR2 is YDEGEE. The V end was cut by 5 bases, the J end by 6 bases, with 18 bases between. This CDR3 has 14 amino acids. CDR3 DNA sequence: TGTGCCAGCAGAACCCGCTCGGGGCTGGGCGAGCAGTACTTC. Translating it yields CASRTRSGLGEQYF.

V and J are TRBV20-1 and TRBJ2-5; possibly TRBD1 or TRBD2 for D (6 bases each). Germline lookup yields CDR1 DFQATT and CDR2 SNEGSKA (reference sequence). The CDR3 is 14 amino acids. Trimming stripped 0 bases from V and 3 bases from J, with 11 bases between. The chain's CDR3 is CSARDGGLEETQYF. In nucleotides, the CDR3 is TGCAGTGCTAGAGATGGGGGGCTGGAAGAGACCCAGTACTTC.

This clonotype was seen only a few times. The V call is TRBV6-5, the J call TRBJ1-2, with D perhaps matching TRBD1 (5 bases). The ends were cut back, 2 bases at V and 8 bases at J, with 21 bases in the middle. The CDR3 length is 16 residues. Germline V gene data show CDR1 as MNHEY and CDR2 as SVGAGI. The CDR3 loop is CASSYRPEDGTGGYTF. The CDR3 DNA reads as TGTGCCAGCAGTTACCGTCCGGAGGATGGTACAGGAGGCTACACCTTC.

This chain joins TRBV2 and TRBJ2-7; 7 nucleotides line up with TRBD1. This CDR3 is 15 amino acids long. V lost 7 bases, J lost 2 bases, and 11 bases stayed unmatched. Germline CDR1 and CDR2: SNHLY and FYNNEI. The CDR3 loop reads CASIFLGQDTYEQYF. In DNA, the CDR3 is TGTGCCAGCATCTTCCTTGGACAGGATACCTACGAGCAGTACTTC.

This chain uses TRBV27 with TRBJ2-3; D uncertain. This CDR3 comprises 16 residues. Germline CDR1 reads MNHEY; CDR2 reads SMNVEV (reference sequence). V lost 3 bases, J lost 2 bases, and 15 bases lay in between. CDR3 DNA: TGTGCCAGCAGTTTTGGAGCGAGCGTCCTCACAGATACGCAGTATTTT. This translates into CASSFGASVLTDTQYF.

This chain joins TRBV30 and TRBJ2-7; no clear D gene. Per the germline V gene, CDR1 is GTSNPN and CDR2 is SVGIG (reference sequence). The germline V and J ends were trimmed by 0 bases and 7 bases, with 10 bases remaining between them. The length of the CDR3 is 12 residues. The CDR3 region has the DNA TGTGCCTGGAGTGTAGGTAGACCAGAGCAGTACTTC. Amino acid sequence: CAWSVGRPEQYF.

The chain combines TRBV7-6 with TRBJ1-2; no definite D call. The V and J ends lost 1 base and 5 bases respectively, with 5 bases between them. CDR1 SGHVS and CDR2 FNYEAQ come from the germline V gene. The CDR3 has 12 residues. The CDR3 here is CASSLGVYGYTF. The CDR3 DNA sequence: TGTGCCAGCAGCTTAGGGGTGTATGGCTACACCTTC.

This clonotype has ten or more counts. The genes are TRBV12-3 or TRBV12-4 and TRBJ1-1; maybe TRBD1 (5 bases). The CDR3 length is 15 residues. V was shortened by 5 bases and J by 6 bases, with 19 bases between the two germline ends. This CDR3 is CASSPHGGGRSEAFF. In nucleotides, the CDR3 is TGTGCCAGCAGTCCCCACGGCGGGGGTAGGTCTGAAGCTTTCTTT.

This clonotype was found a few times. The chain recombines TRBV20-1 with TRBJ2-7; D gene uncertain. V lost 8 bases, J lost 4 bases, and 15 bases lay in between. The CDR3 consists of 12 residues. In germline, CDR1 is DFQATT, CDR2 SNEGSKA (reference sequence). CDR3 nucleotides: TGCAGTTCCCTCGGAGCGTTGTACGAGCAGTACTTC. Protein sequence: CSSLGALYEQYF.